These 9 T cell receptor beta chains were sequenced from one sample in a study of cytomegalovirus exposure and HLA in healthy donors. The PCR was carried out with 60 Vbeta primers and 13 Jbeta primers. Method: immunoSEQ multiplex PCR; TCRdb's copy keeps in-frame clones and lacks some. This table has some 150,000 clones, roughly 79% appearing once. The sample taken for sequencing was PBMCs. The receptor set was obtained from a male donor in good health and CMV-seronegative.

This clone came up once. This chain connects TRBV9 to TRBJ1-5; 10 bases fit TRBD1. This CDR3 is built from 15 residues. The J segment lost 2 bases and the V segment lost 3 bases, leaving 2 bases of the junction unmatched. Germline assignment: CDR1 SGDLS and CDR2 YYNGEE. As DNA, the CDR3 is TGTGCCAGCAGCGGGGGGACAGGGGGCAATCAGCCCCAGCATTTT. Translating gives CASSGGTGGNQPQHF. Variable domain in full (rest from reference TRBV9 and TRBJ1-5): DSGVTQTPKHLITATGQRVTLRCSPRSGDLSVYWYQQSLDQGLQFLIQYYNGEERAKGNILERFSAQQFPDLHSELNLSSLELGDSALYFCASSGGTGGNQPQHFGDGTRLSIL.

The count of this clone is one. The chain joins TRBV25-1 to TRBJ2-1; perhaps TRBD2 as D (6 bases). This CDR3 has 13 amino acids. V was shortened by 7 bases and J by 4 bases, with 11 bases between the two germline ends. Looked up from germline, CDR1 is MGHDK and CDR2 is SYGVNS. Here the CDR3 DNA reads TGTGCCAGCACTCCCGGGGGTTACAATGAGCAGTTCTTC. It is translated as CASTPGGYNEQFF. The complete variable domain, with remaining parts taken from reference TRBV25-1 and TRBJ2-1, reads EADIYQTPRYLVIGTGKKITLECSQTMGHDKMYWYQQDPGMELHLIHYSYGVNSTEKGDLSSESTVSRIRTEHFPLTLESARPSHTSQYLCASTPGGYNEQFFGPGTRLTVL.

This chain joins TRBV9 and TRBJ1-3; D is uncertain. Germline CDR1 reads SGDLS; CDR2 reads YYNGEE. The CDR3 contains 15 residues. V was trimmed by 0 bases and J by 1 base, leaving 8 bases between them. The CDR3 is CASSVGSVSGNTIYF. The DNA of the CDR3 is TGTGCCAGCAGCGTAGGTTCGGTTTCTGGAAACACCATATATTTT.

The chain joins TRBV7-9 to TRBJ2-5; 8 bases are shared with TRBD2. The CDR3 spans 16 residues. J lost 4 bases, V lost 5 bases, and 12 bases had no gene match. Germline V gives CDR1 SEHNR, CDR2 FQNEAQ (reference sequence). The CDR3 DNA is TGTGCCAGCAGCCCGAGGGCGGGAGGAGTTGGAGAGACCCAGTACTTC. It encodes CASSPRAGGVGETQYF.

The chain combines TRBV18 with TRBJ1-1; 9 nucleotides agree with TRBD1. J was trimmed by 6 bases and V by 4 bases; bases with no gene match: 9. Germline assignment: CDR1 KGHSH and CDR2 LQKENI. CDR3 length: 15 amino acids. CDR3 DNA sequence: TGTGCCAGCTCACTACGACAGGGGGAGAAGGCTGAAGCTTTCTTT. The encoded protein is CASSLRQGEKAEAFF.

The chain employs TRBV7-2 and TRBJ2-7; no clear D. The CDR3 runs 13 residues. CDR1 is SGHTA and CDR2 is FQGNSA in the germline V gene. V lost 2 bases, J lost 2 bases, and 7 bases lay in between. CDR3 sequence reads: CASSLQHPYEQYF. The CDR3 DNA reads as TGTGCCAGCAGCTTACAACACCCCTACGAGCAGTACTTC.

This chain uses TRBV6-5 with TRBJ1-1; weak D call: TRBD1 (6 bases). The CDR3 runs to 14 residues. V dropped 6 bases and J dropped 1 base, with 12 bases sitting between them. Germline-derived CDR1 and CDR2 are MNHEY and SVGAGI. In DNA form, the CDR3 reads TGTGCCAGCAGCAGGGGACGGGCGAACACTGAAGCTTTCTTT. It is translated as CASSRGRANTEAFF.

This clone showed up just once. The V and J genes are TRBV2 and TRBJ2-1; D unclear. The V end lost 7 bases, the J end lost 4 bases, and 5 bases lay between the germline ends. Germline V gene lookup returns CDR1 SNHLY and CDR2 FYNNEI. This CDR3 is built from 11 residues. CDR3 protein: CASNSYNEQFF. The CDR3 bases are TGTGCCAGCAATAGTTACAATGAGCAGTTCTTC.

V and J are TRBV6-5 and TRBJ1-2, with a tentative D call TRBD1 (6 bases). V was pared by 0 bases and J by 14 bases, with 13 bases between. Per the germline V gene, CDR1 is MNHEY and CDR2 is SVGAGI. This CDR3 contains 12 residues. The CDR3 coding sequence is TGTGCCAGCAGTTACTCCGGGACACCGGTTACCTTC. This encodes CASSYSGTPVTF.